This T cell receptor beta chain was sequenced in a study of cytomegalovirus exposure and HLA in healthy donors. The length of the CDR3 is 18 residues. The PCR was carried out with 60 Vbeta primers and 13 Jbeta primers. Sequencing used immunoSEQ multiplex PCR; TCRdb keeps in-frame clones, though not all of them. This sample has 100,000 or so clones, with approximately 80% found just once. The sequence came from a female donor in good health and CMV-seronegative. The genes are TRBV21-1 and TRBJ1-4; TRBD1, the table's D call, was not compared with the DNA. TRBV21-1 is labeled a pseudogene. Sequencing was carried out using PBMCs. The chain's CDR3 is CASSQQRQEVDTNEKLFF. CDR3 DNA: TGTGCCAGCAGCCAGCAAAGACAGGAGGTGGATACTAATGAAAAACTGTTTTTT.